This TCR beta chain was sequenced in a study of beta chain features in type 1 diabetes. Study-wide context: In age, gender and cell yields, patients were similar to healthy donors. Analysis included around 99,000,000 sorted cells drawn from all samples.

Investigators reverse transcribed all isolated RNA, so they sequenced expressed TCRB transcripts. Here immunoSEQ multiplex PCR was the method, and the copy in TCRdb shows in-frame clones only, minus some. Of about 220,000 clones in the sample, 11% were seen once. This clone was seen at least ten times. Trimming cost V 8 bases and J 4 bases; bases outside gene matches: 7. Germline-derived CDR1 and CDR2 are LNHNV and YYDKDF (reference sequence). The length of the CDR3 is 14 residues. Each of the CD4+ naive, central memory, regulatory and stem cell-like memory populations was sorted via CD45RO/CCR7/CD25/CD127/CD95/CD27.

The source of this sequence is a man aged 18 to 35 in good health. Sequenced sample: central memory CD4+ T cells from blood. V usage is TRBV15 and J usage is TRBJ1-2; TRBD1 agrees at 10 bases. The CDR3 DNA reads as TGTGCCACCTCCCCCCGGGACAGGGGCTATGGCTACACCTTC. Its protein product is CATSPRDRGYGYTF.